The subject of this entry is one T cell receptor beta chain. The sample comes from a study of control samples from healthy donors and cancer patients. Clones were sequenced by immunoSEQ multiplex PCR, and TCRdb holds only the in-frame ones, with some missing. Of 120,000 to 150,000 clones listed, 80% to 95% are singletons. The clonotype comes from a young man in good health. Sequenced sample: blood.

The CDR3 region is CASSYLGAETDTQYF. The CDR3 DNA is TGCGCCAGCAGTTACCTCGGGGCCGAGACAGATACGCAGTATTTT. The chain combines TRBV4-1 with TRBJ2-3, with D perhaps being TRBD1 or TRBD2 (5 bases each). In germline, CDR1 is MGHRA, CDR2 YSYEKL. Trimming removed 6 bases from V and 3 bases from J, with 16 bases in between. The CDR3 contains 15 residues.